The T cell receptor beta chain under discussion was sequenced for a study of shared clonotypes between healthy human individuals (dated by TCRdb to between 2020 and 2021). Some background on the complete study: Three men and a couple of women, aged 18 to 49 years, made up the cohort. For each donor, three plates each were used for CD4 naive and CD4 memory, two plates were used for CD8 naive, and one plate was used for CD8 memory. To estimate repertoire size and how much clonotype sharing occurs between individuals, the study deeply sequenced the blood TCR repertoires of about five healthy adults. Different laboratories and diverse techniques were used to prepare libraries and sequence TCR repertoires, to increase sequencing depth and limit assay-specific biases. Leukapheresis yielded between about 0.8 and 9.5 billion PBMCs per donor. Overall study outcomes, separate from this receptor: Sharing across a few donors was observed for 5% to 6.5% of naive CD4, 3% to 4% of naive CD8, roughly 2.4% of memory CD4, and around 0.4% of memory CD8 clonotypes. Sampling was restricted to blood, and TCR repertoires in tissue are likely to differ from TCR repertoires in blood. Clonotypes shared by all four sorted-subset donors showed higher generation probabilities than non-shared clonotypes. Pairwise subsampling led to the expectation that sequencing depth would affect the degree of clonotype sharing among donors. Because the study included a small number of donors, the genetic and exposure-history diversity represented was limited. Naive subsets generally had larger estimated clonotype richness than memory subsets did. Even with the large sequencing depth, rarefaction of the sorted-subset datasets indicated that sequencing was incomplete.

TCR CDR3 regions were amplified from genomic DNA by multiplex PCR using the deep immunoSEQ assay. Extracted genomic DNA from each cell subset was spread evenly across all wells of several immunoSEQ 96-well plates, with each plate serving as a replicate. For sorted subsets, each replicate PCR was loaded with 200 ng genomic DNA, equivalent to about 30,000 T cell genomes. Purified libraries were quantified with a Qubit 3.0 fluorometer, sized on a Bioanalyzer 2100, and re-quantified with the KAPA Library Quantification kit. Every immunoSEQ 96-well plate was sequenced on a dedicated single-read 150-cycle Illumina NextSeq 550 flow cell. Per the original workflow: Because the immunoSEQ output held only junctional sequences and lacked quality scores, the filtering could not match the filtering applied to full-length reads. Sequences were annotated with PyIR, a Python wrapper for IgBLAST v1.9, and V/J genes and CDR3 were assigned using IMGT germline references. Reads with weak V/J assignments (E-value above 1e-6), missing CDR3, stop codons, out-of-frame junctions, or ambiguous translated residues were removed. V3J clonotypes were defined as sequences sharing the same inferred V gene, J gene, and CDR3 amino acid sequence. The percentage overlap between two repertoires was calculated by dividing the number of shared unique clonotypes by the size of the smaller repertoire. Three approaches were used to assess repertoire richness: RTK rarefaction, the Chao1 estimator, and Recon v2.1 estimates of unobserved clonotypes. Generation probabilities for all TCRbeta clonotypes obtained by the gDNA method from a few donors were computed using OLGA. TCRdb carries this immuneACCESS record with in-frame sequences only. Its versions omit some clonotypes, under half of them owing to an unresolved V gene in the studies checked, with the rest unexplained. Clone size and V and J calls were adopted from that table, with D and trimming inferred from the DNA. The sample table contains some 2.4 million clones; only one count was recorded for 93% of them. The top ten clones comprise 0.36% of the sample.

Via the germline V gene, CDR1 is MDHEN and CDR2 SYDVKM. At the junction V is shortened by 6 bases and J by 2 bases, with 10 bases in between. Measured from the cysteine to the phenylalanine, the CDR3 is 13 residues long. This entry keeps only the CDR3 DNA: 39 bases, framed from base 1. As concerns this clone: Its antigen is still unknown. Qualities for individual bases were not recorded, and no much larger clone is one base off.

The donors were healthy, HIV-negative adults with no recently reported acute infections or vaccinations. Every donor was a Caucasian adult living in Nashville, Tennessee, USA. CD4+ T cells were enriched by magnetic negative selection, after which naive cells were positively selected on CD45RA and the negative fraction was taken as the memory subset. Blood was collected by leukapheresis, and PBMCs were isolated by Ficoll-Histopaque density gradient centrifugation and then cryopreserved in liquid nitrogen vapor phase. Purity and quantity of every magnetically sorted T cell population were checked by analytical flow cytometry. From each sorted fraction, genomic DNA was isolated and quantified by UV absorbance on a Nanodrop 2000c.

The sample was naive CD4+ T cells from PBMCs. The cell subset or site label of this sample denotes: CD45RA+ positively selected. The rearranged segments are TRBV28 and TRBJ1-2; a tentative D match to TRBD1 spans 6 bases. The origin of this receptor is a man between 18 and 35 years old in good health. Some clones in this sample may be carry-over from other donors' samples. The DNA is TGTGCCAGCAGGAGGGGGTTCAACTATGGCTACACCTTC. Translated, this is CASRRGFNYGYTF.